This T cell receptor beta chain was documented in a study of blood T cells in healthy people across ages. Study results and caveats: The study lacked donor CMV status, which possibly confounded expanded clonotype changes.

For the second PCR, which ran for roughly 6 to 12 cycles, a sample-barcoded 5' primer and a J-beta primer mix were used. Each CDR3 protein is one row after TCRdb ran MiXCR on the 5' RACE reads. The sample contains approximately 690,000 distinct CDR3 sequences, around 41% of which appear only once. Note on this clonotype: Antigen: not known.

This clonotype originated in a man older than 75 in good health. The sample comprised blood.

The chain's CDR3 is CASSRKGGGSMTDTQYF. In DNA form, the CDR3 reads TGTGCCAGCAGCCGAAAGGGCGGCGGGAGTATGACAGATACGCAGTATTTT. J is TRBJ2-3 and V is TRBV7-9; TRBD2 matches 7 bases. The CDR3 consists of 17 residues. Losses at the gene ends were 5 bases for V and 3 bases for J; bases not matched to a gene: 14. Germline lookup yields CDR1 SEHNR and CDR2 FQNEAQ (reference sequence).